The 20 T cell receptor beta chains given below trace back to one sample, sequenced in a study of Graves' ophthalmopathy and Graves' hyperthyroidism. The sequenced template was RNA, covering the TCR beta CDR3 region. Second-round multiplex PCR came after first-round RT-PCR with HTBI primers. TCRdb redid the calling of the multiplex PCR reads with MiXCR, one entry per CDR3 protein. The sample consists of about 380,000 distinct CDR3 sequences, 15% to 17% of them appearing once. Sequencing was performed on peripheral blood. These receptors were obtained from a young woman with stable Graves' hyperthyroidism.

This clonotype was detected many times. This chain connects TRBV19 to TRBJ1-2; perhaps TRBD1 as D (6 bases). Germline V gene data show CDR1 as LNHDA and CDR2 as SQIVND (reference sequence). V was pared by 7 bases and J by 4 bases, with 19 bases between. CDR3 size: 15 residues. CDR3 sequence: CASIPSDRLGYGYTF. In DNA form, the CDR3 reads TGTGCCAGTATCCCCTCAGACAGGCTCGGCTATGGCTACACCTTC.

A word on this clonotype: Just one base apart from a much larger clone, this may be a read error. V usage is TRBV5-6 and J usage is TRBJ2-7; no definite D call. V lost 2 bases and J lost 5, with 17 bases in between. The CDR3 length is 15 residues. Germline values: CDR1 SGHDT, CDR2 YYEEEE. CDR3 sequence reads: CASSFGLNPTDEQYF. The DNA of the CDR3 is TGTGCCAGCAGCTTTGGTTTGAACCCGACGGACGAGCAGTACTTC.

The V gene is TRBV20-1, the J gene TRBJ1-5, with a possible D match to TRBD1 (5 bases). Trimming left V 1 base short and J 2 bases short, with 12 bases between. This CDR3 is built from 15 residues. Germline V gene lookup returns CDR1 DFQATT and CDR2 SNEGSKA (reference sequence). The CDR3 sequence is CSARVGQVGNQPQHF. The DNA for the CDR3 is TGCAGTGCTAGAGTGGGGCAGGTTGGCAATCAGCCCCAGCATTTT.

This clonotype has ten or more counts. The chain is built from TRBV5-1 and TRBJ2-5; D perhaps matches TRBD1 (5 bases). CDR3 size: 15 residues. Per germline, CDR1 SGHRS and CDR2 YFSETQ. Trimming pared 0 bases from V and 4 bases from J, leaving 13 bases between. The CDR3 nucleotides are TGCGCCAGCAGCTTGGGTAGCCAGGGTATAGAGACCCAGTACTTC. Translating it yields CASSLGSQGIETQYF.

Only a few counts were recorded for this clonotype. The CDR3 end shows no conserved phenylalanine or tryptophan, and so a read error is likely. The chain couples TRBV7-3 to TRBJ1-1; D might be TRBD1 (6 bases). V was pared by 5 bases and J by 2 bases, with 9 bases between. The CDR3 has 13 residues. The germline V gene has CDR1 SGHTA and CDR2 FQGTGA. CDR3 sequence (DNA): TGTGCCAGCAGCCAAGGGGGAAACACTGAAGCTTTCCTT. Protein product: CASSQGGNTEAFL.

The chain employs TRBV6-1 and TRBJ1-2; 8 bases map to TRBD1. Germline trimming cut 3 bases from V and 5 bases from J; bases unmatched to any gene: 11. The CDR3 is made up of 16 amino acids. Per germline, CDR1 MNHNS and CDR2 SASEGT. CDR3 protein: CASSDKSGGPLYGYTF. The DNA for the CDR3 is TGTGCCAGCAGTGATAAATCAGGGGGCCCCCTGTATGGCTACACCTTC.

This clonotype was found many times. The chain is built from TRBV12-5 and TRBJ1-2, with D unclear. Trimming stripped 2 bases from V and 4 bases from J, with 8 bases between. This CDR3 is built from 13 residues. Germline V gene data show CDR1 as LGHNT and CDR2 as FRNRAP. In DNA, the CDR3 is TGTGCTAGTGGTTTGCACGCGGTCTATGGCTACACCTTC. It specifies CASGLHAVYGYTF.

This clonotype was detected many times. The genes are TRBV6-5 and TRBJ1-1; unclear D gene. Germline CDR1 and CDR2: MNHEY and SVGAGI. V gave up 10 bases and J gave up 0 bases, with 9 bases separating them. CDR3 length equals 12 residues. The DNA for the CDR3 is TGTGCCACCTTAAGAGTGAACACTGAAGCTTTCTTT. Protein sequence: CATLRVNTEAFF.

This clonotype was found many times. The V and J genes are TRBV4-1 and TRBJ1-1; 9 bases match TRBD1. CDR3 length: 15 residues. Losses at the gene ends were 0 bases for V and 3 bases for J; bases not matched to a gene: 2. Germline values: CDR1 MGHRA, CDR2 YSYEKL. In nucleotides, the CDR3 is TGCGCCAGCAGCCAAGAAGGGACAGGGTACACTGAAGCTTTCTTT. Protein sequence: CASSQEGTGYTEAFF.

This clonotype was seen many times. This chain joins TRBV10-3 and TRBJ2-7, with 15 positions matching TRBD2. Per the germline V gene, CDR1 is ENHRY and CDR2 is SYGVKD. The CDR3 extends over 16 amino acids. With 10 bases clipped from V and 1 base from J, the junction kept 8 bases outside the gene matches. The CDR3 spells CATTGLAGGRSYEQYF. CDR3 DNA sequence: TGTGCCACCACCGGACTAGCGGGGGGGCGTTCCTACGAGCAGTACTTC.

The table lists this clonotype with many counts. The gene calls are TRBV19 and TRBJ1-1; TRBD1 is a possible D gene (6 bases). This CDR3 has 13 residues. V lost 10 bases, J lost 1 base, and 13 bases lay in between. CDR1 and CDR2 (germline): LNHDA, SQIVND (reference sequence). As DNA, the CDR3 is TGTGCCACCCCCGGGGGGCCGAACACTGAAGCTTTCTTT. Translated: CATPGGPNTEAFF.

In regard to this clonotype: It may be a read error: a sequence one base away is much more abundant. The genes are TRBV2 and TRBJ1-1; tentatively, D is TRBD1 (6 bases). The CDR3 is made up of 14 amino acids. CDR1 is SNHLY and CDR2 is FYNNEI in the germline V gene. DNA for the CDR3: TGTGCCAGCAGTGAAGGGACAGCGAACACTGAAGCTTCCTTT. It codes for CASSEGTANTEASF.

V and J are TRBV3-1 and TRBJ1-1; no reliable D call. CDR3 length: 15 amino acids. The ends were cut back, 1 base at V and 1 base at J, with 10 bases in the middle. CDR1 and CDR2 (germline): LGHDT, YNNKEL (reference sequence). The CDR3 loop is CASSQGPAGNTEAFF. The CDR3 bases are TGTGCCAGCAGCCAAGGCCCAGCGGGGAACACTGAAGCTTTCTTT.

This clonotype was counted ten times or more. This chain uses TRBV15 with TRBJ2-5; 7 bases line up with TRBD2. CDR3 length: 14 residues. The germline V gene encodes CDR1 LNHNV and CDR2 YYDKDF (reference sequence). The ends lost 9 bases at V and 4 bases at J; junction bases unmatched: 11. The CDR3 reads CATEPKRGGETQYF. CDR3 in DNA: TGTGCCACTGAGCCTAAGCGGGGAGGAGAGACCCAGTACTTC.

This clonotype was seen at least ten times. This chain uses TRBV6-1 with TRBJ2-5; D is possibly TRBD1 (6 bases). Germline values: CDR1 MNHNS, CDR2 SASEGT. The CDR3 consists of 13 residues. V gave up 6 bases and J gave up 6 bases, with 14 bases separating them. In DNA, the CDR3 is TGTGCCAGCAGCCCCAGACAGGCCCAGACCCAGTACTTC. Translation: CASSPRQAQTQYF.

This clonotype has a count of ten or more. The chain joins TRBV12-3 or TRBV12-4 to TRBJ1-6; tentative D call: TRBD1 (5 bases). The V and J ends lost 6 bases and 9 bases respectively, with 15 bases between them. The CDR3 totals 14 residues. CDR3 sequence reads: CASRRGGFGSPLHF. CDR3 nucleotide sequence: TGTGCCAGCAGGCGGGGGGGGTTCGGTTCACCCCTCCACTTT.

This clonotype was counted many times. The genes are TRBV6-1 and TRBJ1-2; 7 positions match TRBD1. Germline V CDR1 and CDR2: MNHNS, SASEGT. The CDR3 spans 15 residues. J gave up 4 bases and V 6 bases, and 11 bases lay outside the gene matches. In DNA form, the CDR3 reads TGTGCCAGCAGGGCGGGGACAGTTTCTATCTATGGCTACACCTTC. Amino acid sequence: CASRAGTVSIYGYTF.

This clonotype was detected many times. This chain links TRBV19 with TRBJ2-7; possibly TRBD2 for D (7 bases). Trimming pared 7 bases from V and 4 bases from J, leaving 17 bases between. The CDR3 loop spans 14 amino acids. Germline V gene sequence: CDR1 LNHDA, CDR2 SQIVND (reference sequence). The CDR3 DNA reads as TGTGCCAGTATGGGGCTGGGGGGGCCGTACGAGCAGTACTTC. It codes for CASMGLGGPYEQYF.

This clonotype occurred many times. The chain recombines TRBV15 with TRBJ1-3; D remains ambiguous. CDR1 is LNHNV and CDR2 is YYDKDF in the germline V gene (reference sequence). V was trimmed by 1 base and J by 4 bases, leaving 8 bases between them. The CDR3 sequence is 14 residues long. The CDR3, as DNA: TGTGCCACCAGCAGAGGGACGGGCGGAAACACCATATATTTT. Amino acid sequence: CATSRGTGGNTIYF. The whole variable domain, remainder taken from reference TRBV15 and TRBJ1-3, is DAMVIQNPRYQVTQFGKPVTLSCSQTLNHNVMYWYQQKSSQAPKLLFHYYDKDFNNEADTPDNFQSRRPNTSFCFLDIRSPGLGDTAMYLCATSRGTGGNTIYFGEGSWLTVV.

This clonotype was recorded at least ten times. This chain joins TRBV12-3 or TRBV12-4 and TRBJ2-6, with 10 bases lining up with TRBD1. The CDR3 is 17 residues long. V dropped 8 bases and J dropped 0; count of bases not matched to a gene: 7. CDR3 DNA sequence: TGTGCCAGCGGCCTGACAGGGGGCGGCTCTGGGGCCAACGTCCTGACTTTC. Protein: CASGLTGGGSGANVLTF.